Only a few counts were recorded for the clone carrying this TCR beta chain. No antigen is known for it. This CDR3 comprises 14 residues. Germline-derived CDR1 and CDR2 are LGHNA and YNFKEQ. Trimming took off 1 base at V and 11 bases at J, with 16 bases between the two ends. The data were obtained in a study of cytomegalovirus exposure and HLA in healthy donors. Broader study findings: Donors belonging to an Asian-associated ancestry cluster reportedly showed fewer N-insertions in productive TCRs than the approximately 680-donor mean, according to what a later analysis found.

The study sampled nominally healthy donors, though unrecorded immune exposures were likely. With 60 Vbeta and 13 Jbeta primers, the PCR was carried out. Sequenced by immunoSEQ multiplex PCR; TCRdb stores in-frame clones only, minus some. The table includes some 110,000 clones, less than 80% detected once. V gene TRBV4-2 combines with J gene TRBJ2-3, with D possibly matching TRBD1 (5 bases). This sequence originates from a woman between 40 and 55 years old in good health and CMV-seropositive. Sequenced sample: PBMCs. The CDR3 DNA sequence: TGTGCCAGCAGCCAAGGTTATAGACAGCACTGGCAGTATTTT. This encodes CASSQGYRQHWQYF.